The 4 T cell receptor beta chains in this list originate from one sample, sequenced in a study of control samples from healthy donors and cancer patients. Sequencing was performed with immunoSEQ multiplex PCR; in TCRdb, only in-frame clones are kept and a portion is missing. Of some 120,000 clones listed, approximately 93% are singletons. The source material was blood. These receptors were obtained from a young man in good health.

The CDR3 nucleotides are TGTGCCAGCAGTTCGGGCCAACAGCCCCAGCATTTT. This translates into CASSSGQQPQHF. The genes are TRBV12-3 or TRBV12-4 and TRBJ1-5; the D is unclear. V was clipped by 4 bases and J by 7 bases, with 8 bases between them. The CDR3 contains 12 residues.

Turning to this clone: At one end, the junction sequence differs from germline, possibly due to a read error. The chain is built from TRBV7-9 and TRBJ2-1; 8 positions match TRBD1. This CDR3 has 16 residues. Germline CDR1 is SEHNR and CDR2 is FQNEAQ (reference sequence). CDR3: CASSRAGGQGYNGQFF. The CDR3 nucleotides read TGTGCCAGCAGTCGAGCCGGCGGACAGGGCTACAATGGGCAGTTCTTC.

The V call is TRBV14, the J call TRBJ2-7; D may be TRBD1 (6 bases). CDR3 size: 13 residues. The germline V gene has CDR1 SGHDN and CDR2 FVKESK. Deletions cut 6 bases from V and 3 bases from J, with 12 bases between. The CDR3 spells CASSRTDSYEQYV. CDR3 bases: TGTGCCAGCAGTCGGACAGATAGCTACGAGCAGTACGTC.

CDR3 in amino acids: CASSLNRLHGELFF. The CDR3 nucleotides are TGTGCCAGCAGCTTAAATCGGCTTCACGGGGAGCTGTTTTTT. The chain recombines TRBV7-3 with TRBJ2-2, with D unclear. The CDR3 runs to 14 residues. V lost 1 base and J lost 7, with 10 bases in between. CDR1 and CDR2 from the germline V gene are SGHTA and FQGTGA. Filled out from reference TRBV7-3 and TRBJ2-2, the complete variable domain reads GAGVSQTPSNKVTEKGKYVELRCDPISGHTALYWYRQSLGQGPEFLIYFQGTGAADDSGLPNDRFFAVRPEGSVSTLKIQRTERGDSAVYLCASSLNRLHGELFFGEGSRLTVL.